Listed here is a single TCR beta chain. Its antigen is currently unknown. The trim removed 4 bases at V and 4 bases at J, leaving 9 bases unmatched. Per germline, CDR1 LNHDA and CDR2 SQIVND (reference sequence). The CDR3 covers 15 residues. This sample is part of a study of vaccination effects on CD4 cells after COVID-19. Ahead of sequencing, the ViraFEST assay grew antigen-specific CD4+ T cells using viral peptide pools. Scientists isolated CD4+ T cells after an approximately 11-day culture period ended. Previously uninfected by SARS-CoV-2, the vaccine recipients also showed negative nucleocapsid antibodies. Sequenced by immunoSEQ multiplex PCR; TCRdb stores in-frame clones only, minus some. This table holds about 73,000 clones, about four fifths found once.

V usage is TRBV19 and J usage is TRBJ1-1; 7 bases are a match to TRBD1. The receptor was derived from a human donor who received a COVID-19 vaccine. This specimen was CD4+ T cells from PBMCs cultured with HCoV-NL63 spike peptides, taken before COVID-19 vaccination. CDR3 in amino acids: CASSSDRASVTEAFF. DNA for the CDR3: TGTGCCAGTAGTAGCGACAGGGCGAGCGTCACTGAAGCTTTCTTT.